These 25 T cell receptor beta chains share one sample of origin, sequenced in a study of yellow fever vaccine responses in identical twins. One entry per CDR3 protein results from TCRdb running MiXCR on the RT-PCR reads. The sample gives fewer than 35,000 distinct CDR3 sequences, 45% to 65% of which show up once; 4.5% is in the top ten. Sequenced here: T cells from blood (PBMCs), unsorted or a sorted subset (not recorded which), sampled before or after yellow fever vaccination (not recorded which). The receptors derive from a woman aged 18-29 years who received the yellow fever vaccine.

The chain uses TRBV12-3 or TRBV12-4 and TRBJ1-2, with D tentatively TRBD1 (5 bases). The CDR3 is 13 amino acids. V was trimmed by 3 bases and J by 8 bases, leaving 13 bases between them. As DNA, the CDR3 is TGTGCCAGCAGTTTTAGGGGTATTGGGGGCTACACCTTC. Protein product: CASSFRGIGGYTF.

The J gene is TRBJ2-3, the V gene TRBV20-1; 10 bases map to TRBD2. J was trimmed by 7 bases and V by 5 bases; bases with no gene match: 6. This CDR3 is 13 amino acids long. Germline V gene data show CDR1 as DFQATT and CDR2 as SNEGSKA (reference sequence). As DNA, the CDR3 is TGCAGTGCTTCTGGGACTAGCGCCTATACGCAGTATTTT. Its protein is CSASGTSAYTQYF.

The chain employs TRBV6-1 and TRBJ1-2; 9 nucleotides align to TRBD1. This CDR3 has 15 amino acids. The junction had 6 bases not matched to a gene; V was cut back by 3 bases and J by 4 bases. Per the germline V gene, CDR1 is MNHNS and CDR2 is SASEGT. CDR3 bases: TGTGCCAGCAGTGAGGCAACAGGGGGCGCCTATGGCTACACCTTC. It encodes CASSEATGGAYGYTF.

J is TRBJ2-3 and V is TRBV5-4; the match to TRBD2 covers 7 bases. The length of the CDR3 is 15 residues. The V and J ends lost 0 bases and 2 bases, in that order; junction bases with no gene match: 3. CDR1 is SGHNT, CDR2 YYREEE, per germline (reference sequence). The CDR3 here is CASSLGDYYTDTQYF. CDR3 nucleotides: TGTGCCAGCAGCTTGGGGGACTACTACACAGATACGCAGTATTTT.

This clonotype showed up just a few times. The J gene is TRBJ2-1, the V gene TRBV29-1; D not certain. Trimming stripped 0 bases from V and 7 bases from J, with 7 bases between. This CDR3 contains 12 residues. Germline V gene lookup returns CDR1 SQVTM and CDR2 ANQGSEA. CDR3 protein: CSVEESVNEQFF. The CDR3, as DNA: TGCAGCGTTGAAGAATCGGTGAATGAGCAGTTCTTC.

The rearrangement uses TRBV5-5 and TRBJ1-6, with D unclear. Trimming removed 4 bases from V and 7 bases from J, with 0 bases in between. Germline-derived CDR1 and CDR2 are SGHKS and YYEKEE (reference sequence). This CDR3 region has 10 residues. The CDR3 loop is CASSNSPLHF. The DNA for the CDR3 is TGTGCCAGCAGCAATTCACCCCTCCACTTT.

V gene TRBV24-1 combines with J gene TRBJ1-2; D is undetermined. The CDR3 is 13 amino acids. Deletions cut 7 bases from V and 7 bases from J, with 15 bases between. Germline V lookup: CDR1 KGHDR, CDR2 SFDVKD. The CDR3 reads CATRALGMGGYTF. In nucleotides, the CDR3 is TGTGCCACCAGGGCTCTCGGCATGGGTGGCTACACCTTC.

V gene TRBV19 combines with J gene TRBJ1-1; unclear D gene. Germline V CDR1 and CDR2: LNHDA, SQIVND (reference sequence). Trimming left V 6 bases short and J 2 bases short, with 7 bases between. The CDR3 consists of 12 residues. This CDR3 reads CASRGINTEAFF. Here the CDR3 DNA reads TGTGCCAGTAGGGGAATTAACACTGAAGCTTTCTTT.

The V gene is TRBV7-2, the J gene TRBJ2-1, with a tentative D call TRBD2 (5 bases). V shed 3 bases and J shed 5 bases, with 11 bases lying between them. The germline V gene has CDR1 SGHTA and CDR2 FQGNSA. CDR3 size: 14 residues. Here the CDR3 reads CASSFASGNNEQFF. The CDR3 DNA is TGTGCCAGCAGCTTCGCATCGGGGAACAATGAGCAGTTCTTC.

The gene calls are TRBV24-1 and TRBJ2-1; D remains unclear. Per the germline V gene, CDR1 is KGHDR and CDR2 is SFDVKD. There are 13 residues in the CDR3. V lost 0 bases, J lost 7 bases, and 6 bases lay in between. This CDR3 is CATSDLGGNEQFF. DNA of the CDR3: TGTGCCACCAGTGATTTGGGCGGAAATGAGCAGTTCTTC.

Only a few counts were recorded for this clonotype. This chain's CDR3 is CASSEKGEGPTEAFF. As DNA, the CDR3 is TGCGCCAGCAGCGAGAAGGGAGAAGGGCCGACTGAAGCTTTCTTT. The chain employs TRBV5-1 and TRBJ1-1; D gene ambiguous. V was trimmed by 4 bases and J by 5 bases, leaving 18 bases between them. Looked up from germline, CDR1 is SGHRS and CDR2 is YFSETQ. This CDR3 has 15 residues.

The V and J genes are TRBV10-3 and TRBJ1-2; possibly TRBD1 for D (6 bases). Germline CDR1 ENHRY, CDR2 SYGVKD. The CDR3 has 12 residues. Trimming took 6 bases from V and 4 from J, leaving 9 bases between them. The CDR3 loop is CAISATGYGYTF. CDR3 bases: TGTGCCATCAGCGCGACAGGCTATGGCTACACCTTC.

This clonotype was seen more than once but under ten times. The chain employs TRBV4-1 and TRBJ2-3, with TRBD1 matching over 8 bases. Losses at the gene ends were 3 bases for V and 10 bases for J; bases not matched to a gene: 9. This CDR3 region has 14 residues. Germline assignment: CDR1 MGHRA and CDR2 YSYEKL. CDR3 protein: CASSHYGQGGAQYF. The CDR3 nucleotides are TGCGCCAGCAGCCACTACGGACAGGGAGGTGCGCAGTATTTT.

A single count supports this clonotype. This chain connects TRBV11-3 to TRBJ2-7; 7 bases agree with TRBD1. V lost 4 bases and J lost 6; bases outside the gene matches: 12. From germline, CDR1 is SGHNT and CDR2 YENEEA. CDR3 length: 15 residues. The CDR3 region is CASSYSPGTASEQYF. The CDR3 region has the DNA TGTGCCAGCAGCTATTCACCCGGGACAGCTTCCGAGCAGTACTTC.

This clonotype was counted a few times. V usage is TRBV28 and J usage is TRBJ2-7, with D possibly matching TRBD2 (6 bases). With 7 bases removed from V and 0 bases from J, the gap between germline ends came to 22 bases. Germline CDR1 is MDHEN and CDR2 is SYDVKM. CDR3 length equals 17 residues. The CDR3 nucleotides are TGTGCCAGCATTTCCGGGACCCTAGCGCCTAGCTCCTACGAGCAGTACTTC. Encoded protein: CASISGTLAPSSYEQYF.

The CDR3 sequence is CSGQGDISSRNEQFF. The CDR3 DNA reads TGCAGCGGCCAGGGGGACATTTCGTCCCGCAATGAGCAGTTCTTC. V and J are TRBV29-1 and TRBJ2-1; 7 positions match TRBD1. The germline V gene has CDR1 SQVTM and CDR2 ANQGSEA. The CDR3 is made up of 15 amino acids. The V gene end was trimmed by 7 bases and the J gene end by 6 bases; junction bases not matched to a gene: 15.

The J gene is TRBJ2-7, the V gene TRBV18; D may match TRBD1 or TRBD2 (5 bases each). This CDR3 contains 16 residues. Germline lookup yields CDR1 KGHSH and CDR2 LQKENI. Trimming removed 3 bases from V and 0 bases from J, with 15 bases in between. CDR3 sequence: CASSPYGTDLSYEQYV. As DNA, the CDR3 is TGTGCCAGCTCACCCTACGGGACGGACCTCTCCTACGAGCAGTACGTC.

This chain links TRBV12-3 or TRBV12-4 with TRBJ1-2, with D perhaps matching TRBD1 (5 bases). V gave up 4 bases and J gave up 6 bases, with 9 bases separating them. The CDR3 loop spans 12 amino acids. Here the CDR3 DNA reads TGTGCCAGCAGTTGGCGAGGGGATGGCTACACCTTC. Amino acids: CASSWRGDGYTF.

This clonotype was seen a handful of times. The chain couples TRBV29-1 to TRBJ1-1; possible D gene TRBD1, 5 bases. CDR1 is SQVTM, CDR2 ANQGSEA, per germline. Trimming shortened V by 4 bases and J by 6 bases, and 15 bases separated the two germline ends. CDR3 length: 13 amino acids. This CDR3 is CSVGIQVTAEAFF. CDR3 DNA sequence: TGCAGCGTTGGTATACAAGTGACAGCTGAAGCTTTCTTT.

The chain combines TRBV18 with TRBJ2-1, with 10 bases lining up with TRBD2. The CDR3 has 16 residues. V lost 6 bases, J lost 9 bases, and 14 bases stayed unmatched. The germline V gene has CDR1 KGHSH and CDR2 LQKENI. The CDR3 here is CASSPPPAGGRIEQFF. In DNA form, the CDR3 reads TGTGCCAGCTCCCCCCCTCCAGCGGGGGGGCGCATTGAGCAGTTCTTC.

This chain connects TRBV11-2 to TRBJ2-3, with 14 bases identical to TRBD2. With V trimmed by 4 bases and J by 2 bases, 8 bases remained unmatched. This CDR3 has 18 residues. Per germline, CDR1 SGHAT and CDR2 FQNNGV. Here the CDR3 reads CASSSPPGLAGATDTQYF. For the CDR3, the DNA is TGTGCCAGCAGCTCGCCCCCGGGACTAGCGGGGGCCACAGATACGCAGTATTTT.

This clonotype was observed a handful of times. The chain is built from TRBV4-1 and TRBJ1-2; D is uncertain. Trimming pared 0 bases from V and 8 bases from J, leaving 13 bases between. The CDR3 is 14 residues long. CDR1 is MGHRA, CDR2 YSYEKL, per germline. The chain's CDR3 is CASSQDLYTGGYTF. CDR3 coding DNA: TGCGCCAGCAGCCAAGATCTCTACACCGGGGGCTACACCTTC.

V is TRBV11-2 and J is TRBJ2-3, with D possibly TRBD2 on 5 matching bases. There are 15 residues in the CDR3. V was shortened by 5 bases and J by 2 bases, with 14 bases between the two germline ends. Germline lookup yields CDR1 SGHAT and CDR2 FQNNGV. The DNA for the CDR3 is TGTGCCAGCAGCCCATCCGGGGTGCTCACAGATACGCAGTATTTT. Translation: CASSPSGVLTDTQYF. The complete variable domain, with remaining parts taken from reference TRBV11-2 and TRBJ2-3, reads EAGVAQSPRYKIIEKRQSVAFWCNPISGHATLYWYQQILGQGPKLLIQFQNNGVVDDSQLPKDRFSAERLKGVDSTLKIQPAKLEDSAVYLCASSPSGVLTDTQYFGPGTRLTVL.

This clonotype was seen more than once but under ten times. This chain connects TRBV7-9 to TRBJ1-2, with D maybe TRBD1 (5 bases). The V gene lost 1 base and the J gene lost 0 bases, with 9 bases spanning the gap. Germline V gene lookup returns CDR1 SEHNR and CDR2 FQNEAQ (reference sequence). This CDR3 is 15 amino acids long. The DNA of the CDR3 is TGTGCCAGCAGCTTAGTTGGGACCACTAACTATGGCTACACCTTC. This sequence encodes CASSLVGTTNYGYTF.

In this sample, this clonotype turned up a few times. The V call is TRBV4-3, the J call TRBJ1-5; 8 nucleotides agree with TRBD1. Germline V gene sequence: CDR1 LGHNA, CDR2 YSLEER. J gave up 5 bases and V 3 bases, and 9 bases lay outside the gene matches. CDR3 length: 16 residues. As DNA, the CDR3 is TGCGCCAGCAGCCAGAGCCGGACAGGGTGGGATCAGCCCCAGCATTTT. Translating gives CASSQSRTGWDQPQHF.